This T cell receptor beta chain was sequenced in a study of cytomegalovirus exposure and HLA in healthy donors. On the study more broadly: Of the donors genotyped, several hundred in all, about 81% fell in the Caucasian-associated ancestry cluster. Study findings and constraints: Follow-up analysis found HLA locus-dependent TCR association rates, highest for DRB1 and lowest for HLA-C.

Amplification used 60 Vbeta primers and 13 Jbeta primers. Only in-frame clones appear in the TCRdb table, and some are missing; sequencing was by immunoSEQ multiplex PCR. The sample includes more than 200,000 clones, more than 60% of them seen just once. To note about this clone: As yet, its antigen is unknown.

V trimming: 1 base; J trimming: 4 bases; junction bases outside the gene matches: 8. Germline-derived CDR1 and CDR2 are SGHNT and YYREEE (reference sequence). This CDR3 has 16 residues. The rearrangement links TRBV5-4 to TRBJ2-7, with 10 bases fitting TRBD2. Material: PBMCs. The source of this sequence is a man aged 35 to 55 in good health and CMV-seronegative. For the CDR3, the DNA is TGTGCCAGCAGCTTGCGGCTAGCGGGGGTCCCTTACGAGCAGTACTTC. This encodes CASSLRLAGVPYEQYF.